This TCR beta chain was sequenced for a study of blood T cell repertoires in COVID-19. Study context: The study drew acute and convalescent COVID-19 samples from the United States, Italy and Spain. The analysed material was cDNA or gDNA that came from T cells, B-cell-depleted T cells, or PBMCs.

The germline CDR1 and CDR2 sequences are KGHSH and LQKENI. The CDR3 extends over 13 amino acids. The V and J ends lost 5 bases and 3 bases respectively, with 11 bases between them. Original analysis: Estimates of nucleated cell counts were drawn from the amplification of reference gene primers. TCRdb's table, derived via immunoSEQ multiplex PCR, lists solely in-frame clones and lacks some. That table furnishes V, J and clone size, whereas the DNA furnished D and trimming. This table holds 55,000 to 65,000 clones, approximately 91% found once. The rearrangement links TRBV18 to TRBJ2-7, with D possibly being TRBD2 (6 bases). Material: peripheral blood. This receptor was identified in a human donor in a cohort sampled during active COVID-19. CDR3 in DNA: TGTGCCAGCTCAGCGGGGAGCGGCTACGAGCAGTACTTC. Its translation: CASSAGSGYEQYF.